This TCR beta chain was retrieved from a study of blood T cells in healthy people across ages. Study-wide results and limits: Both higher diversity and more naive CD4+ cells marked long-lived donors when set against aged donors.

Through a sample-barcoded 5' primer and a J-beta primer mix, a second PCR was run for roughly 7 to 12 cycles. One entry per CDR3 protein, called by TCRdb with MiXCR from the 5' RACE reads. Found here are roughly 1,100,000 distinct CDR3 sequences, 20% to 25% of them singletons; the top ten hold approximately 0.75%. In regard to this clonotype: Antigen unknown.

CDR1 is SQVTM and CDR2 is ANQGSEA in the germline V gene. The CDR3 loop spans 15 amino acids. These data were also reused for a study on T cells of mothers and their children.

This chain connects TRBV29-1 to TRBJ2-5, with 7 nucleotides matching TRBD2. The end of the DNA is better explained by TRBJ2-1, so the J call may be wrong. Sequenced sample: blood. This clonotype was sampled from a girl aged 2 to 9 in good health. CDR3 protein: CSVRRGASGDNEQFF. As DNA, the CDR3 is TGCAGCGTTCGTCGTGGAGCTAGCGGAGACAATGAGCAGTTCTTC.